The 29 T cell receptor beta chains below come from one sample, sequenced in a study of blood T cell repertoires in COVID-19. Profiled with immunoSEQ multiplex PCR; TCRdb holds only in-frame clones, not every one. The sample holds 350,000 to 400,000 clones; around 89% are singletons and the top ten take 5% to 8.5%. Sequencing was done on a sample of peripheral blood. The receptor set was obtained from a man aged 18 to 30 with active or convalescent COVID-19.

The CDR3 reads CATSDLRRAGAGTDTQYF. DNA of the CDR3: TGTGCCACCAGTGATTTGCGGCGAGCGGGAGCTGGCACAGATACGCAGTATTTT. The chain joins TRBV24-1 to TRBJ2-3, with 8 bases aligning to TRBD2. This CDR3 contains 18 residues. Losses at the gene ends were 0 bases for V and 1 base for J; bases not matched to a gene: 8. CDR1 and CDR2 from the germline V gene are KGHDR and SFDVKD.

The chain employs TRBV19 and TRBJ2-7, with D tentatively TRBD1 (5 bases). Germline values: CDR1 LNHDA, CDR2 SQIVND (reference sequence). The CDR3 has 11 residues. V was clipped by 4 bases and J by 4 bases, with 5 bases between them. The CDR3 is CASSKGYEQYF. The CDR3 DNA reads as TGTGCCAGTAGTAAGGGGTACGAGCAGTACTTC.

This clone was detected once. This chain links TRBV5-8 with TRBJ1-1, with 10 bases fitting TRBD1. CDR1 is SGHTS and CDR2 is YDEGEE in the germline V gene. CDR3 length: 14 residues. The ends lost 6 bases at V and 4 bases at J; junction bases unmatched: 6. CDR3 in amino acids: CASTPDRGPTEAFF. CDR3 in DNA: TGTGCCAGCACCCCTGACAGGGGGCCCACTGAAGCTTTCTTT. Supplemented by reference TRBV5-8 and TRBJ1-1, the full variable domain reads EAGVTQSPTHLIKTRGQQATLRCSPISGHTSVYWYQQALGLGLQFLLWYDEGEERNRGNFPPRFSGRQFPNYSSELNVNALELEDSALYLCASTPDRGPTEAFFGQGTRLTVV.

A remark on this clone: One end of the junction does not line up with germline, which may come from a read error. This rearrangement joins TRBV7-7 to TRBJ1-2, with 7 bases identical to TRBD1. The V gene's germline CDR1 is SSHAT and CDR2 FNYEAQ (reference sequence). The CDR3 covers 12 residues. This CDR3 reads CASSYGTERIPF. The CDR3 DNA reads as TGTGCCAGCAGTTACGGGACAGAAAGAATACCATTC.

The gene calls are TRBV5-6 and TRBJ2-7, with D tentatively TRBD2 (6 bases). The V gene lost 3 bases and the J gene lost 6 bases, with 19 bases spanning the gap. CDR1 is SGHDT and CDR2 is YYEEEE in the germline V gene. This CDR3 contains 15 residues. The CDR3, as DNA: TGTGCCAGCAGCTCAACGCGGGACGGGCAACCCGAGCAGTACTTC. As protein: CASSSTRDGQPEQYF.

This chain links TRBV9 with TRBJ2-1, with 8 bases matching TRBD2. The trim removed 4 bases at V and 0 bases at J, leaving 3 bases unmatched. CDR1 SGDLS and CDR2 YYNGEE come from the germline V gene. CDR3 size: 15 residues. This CDR3 is CASSNSGASYNEQFF. The CDR3 DNA reads TGTGCCAGCAGCAATAGCGGGGCCTCCTACAATGAGCAGTTCTTC.

This chain links TRBV4-1 with TRBJ2-3, with a possible D match to TRBD1 (6 bases). V lost 0 bases to trimming and J lost 2 bases, with 9 bases between them. The CDR3 totals 15 residues. In germline, CDR1 is MGHRA, CDR2 YSYEKL. CDR3 DNA: TGCGCCAGCAGCCAAGATAGGACAGACACAGATACGCAGTATTTT. Protein: CASSQDRTDTDTQYF.

This sequence joins TRBV19 and TRBJ1-1; D not resolved. Germline loops: CDR1 LNHDA, CDR2 SQIVND (reference sequence). The CDR3 spans 16 residues. Trimming took 5 bases from V and 5 from J, leaving 21 bases between them. CDR3 in amino acids: CASSFGANKVVTEAFF. In DNA form, the CDR3 reads TGTGCCAGTAGTTTTGGAGCCAACAAGGTCGTTACTGAAGCTTTCTTT.

This chain links TRBV11-3 with TRBJ2-7; weak D call: TRBD1 (5 bases). Germline CDR1 and CDR2: SGHNT and YENEEA. V lost 1 base to trimming and J lost 1 base, with 17 bases between them. CDR3 size: 17 residues. CDR3 DNA sequence: TGTGCCAGCAGCTTAGGGTACGCGCAGGGTCTTTCCTACGAGCAGTACTTC. It codes for CASSLGYAQGLSYEQYF. The variable domain in full, completed from reference TRBV11-3 and TRBJ2-7, reads EAGVVQSPRYKIIEKKQPVAFWCNPISGHNTLYWYLQNLGQGPELLIRYENEEAVDDSQLPKDRFSAERLKGVDSTLKIQPAELGDSAVYLCASSLGYAQGLSYEQYFGPGTRLTVT.

This chain connects TRBV7-2 to TRBJ2-3, with 12 positions matching TRBD2. The J segment lost 3 bases and the V segment lost 5 bases, leaving 15 bases of the junction unmatched. This CDR3 region has 19 residues. Germline loops: CDR1 SGHTA, CDR2 FQGNSA. For the CDR3, the DNA is TGTGCCAGCAGCGGTGGGTGGCTAGCGGGGGGGCCGTCAACAGATACGCAGTATTTT. The encoded protein is CASSGGWLAGGPSTDTQYF.

For the CDR3, the DNA is TGTGCCAGCAGTTTTGGTCAGGGAAATTCACCCCTCCACTTT. Residues: CASSFGQGNSPLHF. The rearrangement links TRBV28 to TRBJ1-6, with D maybe TRBD1 (5 bases). Trimming left V 3 bases short and J 7 bases short, with 10 bases between. In germline, CDR1 is MDHEN, CDR2 SYDVKM. CDR3 size: 14 residues.

This clone was seen once. V and J are TRBV19 and TRBJ1-5; D may be TRBD1 (5 bases). Trimming took off 5 bases at V and 0 bases at J, with 14 bases between the two ends. CDR1 LNHDA and CDR2 SQIVND come from the germline V gene (reference sequence). The CDR3 spans 16 residues. The CDR3: CASSGIRQYSNQPQHF. The CDR3 bases are TGTGCCAGTAGTGGAATTCGACAGTATAGCAATCAGCCCCAGCATTTT.

CDR3 bases: TGTGCCAGCAGCAGGGTTCTTTCCTACGAGCAGTACTTC. Encoded protein: CASSRVLSYEQYF. The genes are TRBV6-5 and TRBJ2-7, with a tentative D call TRBD1 (5 bases). The CDR3 is 13 amino acids. Trimming took off 6 bases at V and 1 base at J, with 10 bases between the two ends. Germline assignment: CDR1 MNHEY and CDR2 SVGAGI.

V is TRBV3-1 (or the pseudogene TRBV3-2) and J is TRBJ2-7, with D possibly TRBD1 on 6 matching bases. The CDR3 spans 13 residues. Trimming took 5 bases from V and 9 from J, leaving 17 bases between them. CDR1 LGHDT and CDR2 YNNKEL come from the germline V gene (reference sequence). CDR3 nucleotides: TGTGCCAGCAGCTTTGGGACACCCAGGAGGCAGTACTTC. Protein: CASSFGTPRRQYF.

This clone was seen a handful of times. The rearrangement links TRBV6-5 to TRBJ2-1; 11 bases match TRBD1. The CDR3 sequence is 15 residues long. The germline V gene encodes CDR1 MNHEY and CDR2 SVGAGI. V shed 8 bases and J 3 bases; nucleotides not matched to a gene: 6. The chain's CDR3 is CASGTGTGGYNEQFF. The CDR3, as DNA: TGTGCCAGCGGGACCGGGACAGGGGGCTACAATGAGCAGTTCTTC.

V and J are TRBV28 and TRBJ1-5; 10 bases align to TRBD1. The CDR3 is made up of 14 amino acids. Trimming at V came to 6 bases and at J to 7 bases, leaving 6 bases not matched to a gene. Per germline, CDR1 MDHEN and CDR2 SYDVKM. Here the CDR3 DNA reads TGTGCCAGCAGCTGGACAGGGGGGGAACAGCCCCAGCATTTT. As protein: CASSWTGGEQPQHF.

About this clone itself: A much bigger clone sits one base away, suggesting this may be a read error. The genes are TRBV5-6 and TRBJ1-1; D unresolved. The CDR3 extends over 12 amino acids. Germline assignment: CDR1 SGHDT and CDR2 YYEEEE. The V end was cut by 5 bases, the J end by 0 bases, with 5 bases between. Written as DNA, the CDR3 is TGTGCCAGCAGTCGGGTGAACACTGAAGCTTTCTTT. It translates to CASSRVNTEAFF.

The sample holds one count of this clone. V and J are TRBV18 and TRBJ2-5; 7 bases align to TRBD2. This CDR3 is built from 13 residues. The germline gives CDR1 KGHSH, CDR2 LQKENI. J lost 5 bases, V lost 3 bases, and 3 bases had no gene match. DNA for the CDR3: TGTGCCAGCTCACCTAGGCGGGGGGAGACCCAGTACTTC. Amino acids: CASSPRRGETQYF.

The genes are TRBV15 and TRBJ1-6; no reliable D call. V was shortened by 1 base and J by 3 bases, with 13 bases between the two germline ends. This CDR3 has 17 amino acids. The germline V gene encodes CDR1 LNHNV and CDR2 YYDKDF (reference sequence). The CDR3 loop reads CATSRVGQAIYNSPLHF. Here the CDR3 DNA reads TGTGCCACCAGCAGAGTCGGTCAGGCAATCTATAATTCACCCCTCCACTTT.

V is TRBV4-3 and J is TRBJ2-2; 11 bases map to TRBD2. V lost 2 bases and J lost 3; bases outside the gene matches: 5. Germline lookup yields CDR1 LGHNA and CDR2 YSLEER. This CDR3 is built from 17 residues. The CDR3 DNA follows: TGCGCCAGCAGCCAACAGACTAGCGGGGCCTACACCGGGGAGCTGTTTTTT. It yields the protein CASSQQTSGAYTGELFF.

This clone came up once. V gene TRBV6-5 combines with J gene TRBJ2-3; a weak D match, TRBD1 (6 bases). V dropped 5 bases and J dropped 2 bases, with 11 bases sitting between them. The CDR3 spans 14 residues. Germline V gives CDR1 MNHEY, CDR2 SVGAGI. Here the CDR3 DNA reads TGTGCCAGCAGTAAACGACAGGTCACAGATACGCAGTATTTT. The encoded protein is CASSKRQVTDTQYF.

The chain is built from TRBV5-6 and TRBJ2-5; D is undetermined. Trimming shortened V by 3 bases and J by 4 bases, and 13 bases separated the two germline ends. Germline assignment: CDR1 SGHDT and CDR2 YYEEEE. There are 14 residues in the CDR3. The CDR3 spells CASSSPRVGETQYF. CDR3 nucleotide sequence: TGTGCCAGCAGCTCCCCTAGAGTGGGAGAGACCCAGTACTTC. Using reference TRBV5-6 and TRBJ2-5 for the parts outside the CDR3, the full variable domain is DAGVTQSPTHLIKTRGQQVTLRCSPKSGHDTVSWYQQALGQGPQFIFQYYEEEERQRGNFPDRFSGHQFPNYSSELNVNALLLGDSALYLCASSSPRVGETQYFGPGTRLLVL.

The chain carries TRBV7-2 and TRBJ1-2; D is ambiguous. V gave up 5 bases and J gave up 4 bases, with 20 bases separating them. CDR3 length equals 16 residues. Per germline, CDR1 SGHTA and CDR2 FQGNSA. The CDR3 region is CASSPDPASASYGYTF. For the CDR3, the DNA is TGTGCCAGCAGCCCAGATCCGGCAAGCGCGTCCTATGGCTACACCTTC.

This clone was recorded only once. V usage is TRBV4-3 and J usage is TRBJ2-1; D is perhaps TRBD2 (6 bases). Germline lookup yields CDR1 LGHNA and CDR2 YSLEER. The CDR3 is 16 residues long. The V end was cut by 4 bases, the J end by 5 bases, with 18 bases between. The CDR3 DNA reads TGCGCCAGCAGCCTGGGTAGAGGAGGGTTAAACAATGAGCAGTTCTTC. It encodes CASSLGRGGLNNEQFF.

The chain joins TRBV5-1 to TRBJ2-5; tentatively, D is TRBD2 (5 bases). Germline CDR1 reads SGHRS; CDR2 reads YFSETQ. The CDR3 loop spans 15 amino acids. The V gene lost 6 bases and the J gene lost 4 bases, with 19 bases spanning the gap. The CDR3 loop is CASNLRQGGRETQYF. CDR3 nucleotides: TGCGCCAGCAACTTACGCCAAGGCGGGCGAGAGACCCAGTACTTC.

The chain joins TRBV4-1 to TRBJ2-1; weak D call: TRBD1 (6 bases). The CDR3 has 16 amino acids. V was clipped by 4 bases and J by 5 bases, with 18 bases between them. CDR1 is MGHRA, CDR2 YSYEKL, per germline. The CDR3 is CASSLKRHGQNNEQFF. The CDR3 DNA follows: TGCGCCAGCAGCCTGAAGAGGCACGGACAGAACAATGAGCAGTTCTTC.

The chain joins TRBV11-2 to TRBJ1-2, with D tentatively TRBD1 (6 bases). The CDR3 loop spans 14 amino acids. Trimming took 2 bases from V and 8 from J, leaving 15 bases between them. The germline V gene encodes CDR1 SGHAT and CDR2 FQNNGV. This CDR3 is CASSLRGKGEGYTF. As DNA, the CDR3 is TGTGCCAGCAGCTTAAGGGGGAAAGGAGAAGGCTACACCTTC. The whole variable domain, filled in from reference TRBV11-2 and TRBJ1-2, reads EAGVAQSPRYKIIEKRQSVAFWCNPISGHATLYWYQQILGQGPKLLIQFQNNGVVDDSQLPKDRFSAERLKGVDSTLKIQPAKLEDSAVYLCASSLRGKGEGYTFGSGTRLTVV.

Remarks on this clone: A read error is possible here, since a much larger clone lies one base away. Within the sample, other DNA sequences also encode this same CDR3. The CDR3 nucleotides read TGTGCCAGCAGCCCCGGGGGGTCTGGAAACACCATATATTTT. Its protein is CASSPGGSGNTIYF. The genes are TRBV28 and TRBJ1-3; possible D gene TRBD1, 5 bases. The CDR3 runs to 14 residues. V was cut by 6 bases and J by 1 base, with 10 bases left in between. Germline V gives CDR1 MDHEN, CDR2 SYDVKM. The variable domain in full, with the rest retrieved from reference TRBV28 and TRBJ1-3, is DVKVTQSSRYLVKRTGEKVFLECVQDMDHENMFWYRQDPGLGLRLIYFSYDVKMKEKGDIPEGYSVSREKKERFSLILESASTNQTSMYLCASSPGGSGNTIYFGEGSWLTVV.

The rearrangement joins TRBV28 to TRBJ2-5; 7 bases match TRBD2. After removal of 4 bases from V and 0 bases from J, the junction contained 14 bases not matched to a gene. The CDR3 is 18 amino acids. The germline CDR1 and CDR2 sequences are MDHEN and SYDVKM. For the CDR3, the DNA is TGTGCCAGCAGTTCCGCTCATTGGGGGAGGGCAGACCAAGAGACCCAGTACTTC. Its translation is CASSSAHWGRADQETQYF.